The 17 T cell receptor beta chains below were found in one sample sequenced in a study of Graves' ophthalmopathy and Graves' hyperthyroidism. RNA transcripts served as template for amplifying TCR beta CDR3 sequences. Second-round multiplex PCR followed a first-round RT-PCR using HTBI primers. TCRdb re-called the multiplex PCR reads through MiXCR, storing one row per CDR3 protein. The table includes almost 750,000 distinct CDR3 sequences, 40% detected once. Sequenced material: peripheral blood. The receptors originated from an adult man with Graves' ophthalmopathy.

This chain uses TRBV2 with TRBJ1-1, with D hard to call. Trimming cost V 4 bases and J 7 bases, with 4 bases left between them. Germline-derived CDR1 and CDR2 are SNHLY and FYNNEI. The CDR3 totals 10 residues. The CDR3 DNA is TGTGCCAGCAGTGCAGTTGAAGCTTTCTTT. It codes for CASSAVEAFF.

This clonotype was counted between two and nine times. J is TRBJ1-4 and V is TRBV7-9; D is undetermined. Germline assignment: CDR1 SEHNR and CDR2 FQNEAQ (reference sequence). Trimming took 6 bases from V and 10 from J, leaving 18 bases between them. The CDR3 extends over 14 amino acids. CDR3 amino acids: CASSRSPNERKLFF. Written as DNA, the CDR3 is TGTGCCAGCAGTAGGAGCCCGAATGAGAGAAAACTGTTTTTT.

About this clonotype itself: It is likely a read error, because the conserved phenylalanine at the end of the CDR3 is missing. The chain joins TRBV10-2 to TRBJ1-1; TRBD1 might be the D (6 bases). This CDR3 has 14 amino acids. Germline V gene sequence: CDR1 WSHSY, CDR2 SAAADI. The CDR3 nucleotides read TGTGCCAGCCCCCGGGGGCTAGGGAACACTGAAGCTTTCCTT. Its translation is CASPRGLGNTEAFL.

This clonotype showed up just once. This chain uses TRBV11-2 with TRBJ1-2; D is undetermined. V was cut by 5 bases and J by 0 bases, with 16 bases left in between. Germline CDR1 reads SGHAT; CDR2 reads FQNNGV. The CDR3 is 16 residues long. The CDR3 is CASSPIQALANYGYTF. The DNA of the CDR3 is TGTGCCAGCAGCCCAATCCAGGCCCTAGCTAACTATGGCTACACCTTC.

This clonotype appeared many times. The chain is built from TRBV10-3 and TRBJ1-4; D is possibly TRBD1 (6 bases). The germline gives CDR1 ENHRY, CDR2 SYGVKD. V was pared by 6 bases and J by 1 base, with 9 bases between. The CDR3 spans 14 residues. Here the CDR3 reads CAIRKDRTNEKLFF. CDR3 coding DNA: TGTGCCATCAGAAAGGACAGAACTAATGAAAAACTGTTTTTT.

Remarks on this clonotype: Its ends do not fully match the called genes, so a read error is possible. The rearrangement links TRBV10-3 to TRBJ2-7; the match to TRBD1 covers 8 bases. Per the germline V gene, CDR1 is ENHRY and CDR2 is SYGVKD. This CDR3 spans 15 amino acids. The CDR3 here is CASSYIGTGTYEQYF. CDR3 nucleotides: TGTGCCAGCAGTTATATCGGGACAGGAACCTACGAGCAGTACTTC.

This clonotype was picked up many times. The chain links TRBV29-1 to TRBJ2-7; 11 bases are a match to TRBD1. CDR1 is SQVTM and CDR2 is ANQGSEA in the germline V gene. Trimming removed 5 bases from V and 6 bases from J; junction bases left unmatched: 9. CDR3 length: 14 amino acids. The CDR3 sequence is CSVLDRGQSTEQYF. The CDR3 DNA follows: TGCAGCGTTCTGGACAGGGGGCAGTCCACCGAGCAGTACTTC.

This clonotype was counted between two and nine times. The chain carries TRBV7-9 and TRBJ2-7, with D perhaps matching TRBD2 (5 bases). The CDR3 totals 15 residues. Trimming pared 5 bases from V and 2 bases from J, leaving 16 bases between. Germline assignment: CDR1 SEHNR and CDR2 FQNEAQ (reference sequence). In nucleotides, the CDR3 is TGTGCCAGCAGCCCACTGGACGGGGTACCCTACGAGCAGTACTTC. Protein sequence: CASSPLDGVPYEQYF.

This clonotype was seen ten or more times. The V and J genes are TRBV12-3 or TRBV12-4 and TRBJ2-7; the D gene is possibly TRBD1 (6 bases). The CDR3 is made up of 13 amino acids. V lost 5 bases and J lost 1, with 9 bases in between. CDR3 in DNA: TGTGCCAGCAGTGGACAGATTTCCTACGAGCAGTACTTC. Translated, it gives CASSGQISYEQYF.

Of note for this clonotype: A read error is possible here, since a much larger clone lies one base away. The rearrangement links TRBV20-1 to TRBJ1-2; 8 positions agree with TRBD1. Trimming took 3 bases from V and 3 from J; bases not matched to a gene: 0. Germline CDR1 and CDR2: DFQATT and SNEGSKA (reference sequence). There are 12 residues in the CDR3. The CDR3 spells CSARGQDYGYTF. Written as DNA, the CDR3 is TGCAGTGCTAGGGGACAGGACTATGGCTACACCTTC.

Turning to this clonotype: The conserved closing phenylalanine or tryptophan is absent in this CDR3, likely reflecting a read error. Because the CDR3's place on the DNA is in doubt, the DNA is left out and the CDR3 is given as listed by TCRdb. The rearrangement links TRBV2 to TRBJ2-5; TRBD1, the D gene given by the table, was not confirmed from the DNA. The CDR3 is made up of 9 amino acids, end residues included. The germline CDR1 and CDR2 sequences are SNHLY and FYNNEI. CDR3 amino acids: CASSAGGSI.

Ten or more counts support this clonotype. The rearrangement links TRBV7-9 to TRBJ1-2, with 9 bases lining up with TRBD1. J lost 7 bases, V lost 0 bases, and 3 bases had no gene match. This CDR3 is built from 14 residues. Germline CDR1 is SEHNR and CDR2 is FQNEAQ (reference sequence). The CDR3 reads CASSLAGTGLGYTF. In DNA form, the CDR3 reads TGTGCCAGCAGCTTAGCGGGGACAGGGCTTGGCTACACCTTC.

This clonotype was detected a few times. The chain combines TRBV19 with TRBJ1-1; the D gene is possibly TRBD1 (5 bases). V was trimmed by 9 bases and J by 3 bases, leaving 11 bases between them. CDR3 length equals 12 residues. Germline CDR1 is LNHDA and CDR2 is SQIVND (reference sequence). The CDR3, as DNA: TGTGCCAGCACAGGCTGGTACACTGAAGCTTTCTTT. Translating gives CASTGWYTEAFF.

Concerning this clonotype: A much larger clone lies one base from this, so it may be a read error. The CDR3 DNA sequence: TGTGCCAGCAGTGGTCCCATAAGCGGTTCACCCCTCCACTTT. Encoded protein: CASSGPISGSPLHF. The chain is built from TRBV25-1 and TRBJ1-6; no clear D gene. The CDR3 contains 14 residues. The germline gives CDR1 MGHDK, CDR2 SYGVNS. V shed 4 bases and J shed 9 bases, with 13 bases lying between them.

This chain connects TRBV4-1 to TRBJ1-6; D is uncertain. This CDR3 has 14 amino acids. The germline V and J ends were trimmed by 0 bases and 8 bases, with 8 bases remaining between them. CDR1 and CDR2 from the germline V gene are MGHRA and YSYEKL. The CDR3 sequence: CASSQDPTDSPLHF. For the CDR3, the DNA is TGCGCCAGCAGCCAAGATCCGACCGATTCACCCCTCCACTTT.

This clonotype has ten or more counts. The CDR3 is CASRNPGRRRNQPQHF. In DNA, the CDR3 is TGTGCCAGCAGAAACCCCGGACGGCGACGCAATCAGCCCCAGCATTTT. The genes are TRBV19 and TRBJ1-5; D is unresolved. This CDR3 is built from 16 residues. Germline assignment: CDR1 LNHDA and CDR2 SQIVND (reference sequence). V lost 9 bases and J lost 2, with 20 bases in between. The full variable domain, its missing parts supplied by reference TRBV19 and TRBJ1-5, is DGGITQSPKYLFRKEGQNVTLSCEQNLNHDAMYWYRQDPGQGLRLIYYSQIVNDFQKGDIAEGYSVSREKKESFPLTVTSAQKNPTAFYLCASRNPGRRRNQPQHFGDGTRLSIL.

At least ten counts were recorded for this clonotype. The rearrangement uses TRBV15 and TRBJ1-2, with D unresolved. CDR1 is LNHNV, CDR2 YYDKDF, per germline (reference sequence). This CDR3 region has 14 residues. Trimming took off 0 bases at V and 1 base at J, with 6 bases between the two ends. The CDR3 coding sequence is TGTGCCACCAGCAGAGATCGAAGTAACTATGGCTACACCTTC. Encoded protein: CATSRDRSNYGYTF.